The next 10 T cell receptor beta chains were all read from a single sample in a study of blood T cell repertoires in COVID-19. Measured with immunoSEQ multiplex PCR; TCRdb has only the in-frame clones, and not every one. The repertoire consists of about 250,000 clones, with about 89% occurring once and the leading ten covering around 1.5%. The sequencing sample was made of peripheral blood. These receptors originate from a woman in her sixties who had recovered from COVID-19.

The rearrangement joins TRBV6-6 to TRBJ2-6; tentative D call: TRBD1 (6 bases). Germline loops: CDR1 MNHNY, CDR2 SVGAGI (reference sequence). The V gene lost 6 bases and the J gene lost 2 bases, with 11 bases spanning the gap. The CDR3 totals 15 residues. CDR3 DNA: TGTGCCAGCAGCCCGTCAGGGGCTGGGGCCAACGTCCTGACTTTC. Its translation: CASSPSGAGANVLTF.

This clone occurred once. V gene TRBV12-3 or TRBV12-4 combines with J gene TRBJ2-2, with TRBD1 as a possible D gene (5 bases). With 3 bases removed from V and 7 bases from J, the gap between germline ends came to 9 bases. This CDR3 contains 13 residues. The CDR3 reads CASSFGAGGELFF. The CDR3 nucleotides are TGTGCCAGCAGTTTTGGGGCTGGCGGGGAGCTGTTTTTT.

This sequence joins TRBV11-2 and TRBJ1-4; D ambiguous. Germline assignment: CDR1 SGHAT and CDR2 FQNNGV. Trimming took 5 bases from V and 4 from J, leaving 17 bases between them. The CDR3 extends over 16 amino acids. CDR3 sequence reads: CASSPLGLSYNEKLFF. CDR3 sequence (DNA): TGTGCCAGCAGCCCCCTGGGCCTATCCTATAATGAAAAACTGTTTTTT.

The rearrangement uses TRBV2 and TRBJ1-4; D uncertain. The CDR3 consists of 17 residues. Trimming removed 2 bases from V and 0 bases from J, with 13 bases in between. The germline V gene encodes CDR1 SNHLY and CDR2 FYNNEI. The chain's CDR3 is CASSEYDLAATNEKLFF. CDR3 coding DNA: TGTGCCAGCAGTGAATATGACCTAGCGGCAACTAATGAAAAACTGTTTTTT.

The chain's CDR3 is CASSPTAGGHGGDTQYF. The CDR3 DNA reads TGTGCCAGCAGCCCCACTGCGGGGGGGCATGGGGGAGATACGCAGTATTTT. The rearrangement uses TRBV7-3 and TRBJ2-3, with 9 bases aligning to TRBD2. CDR1 and CDR2 from the germline V gene are SGHTA and FQGTGA. CDR3 size: 17 residues. Trimming took 5 bases from V and 5 from J; bases not matched to a gene: 14.

The chain is built from TRBV4-2 and TRBJ2-3, with D perhaps matching TRBD1 (5 bases). The CDR3 is 16 residues long. Trimming stripped 1 base from V and 2 bases from J, with 13 bases between. The germline gives CDR1 LGHNA, CDR2 YNFKEQ. CDR3 amino acids: CASSQVQGRITDTQYF. The DNA for the CDR3 is TGTGCCAGCAGCCAAGTGCAGGGTAGGATCACAGATACGCAGTATTTT.

This clone occurred a few times. This sequence joins TRBV7-9 and TRBJ1-4, with 8 positions matching TRBD1. The V and J ends lost 5 bases and 13 bases, in that order; junction bases with no gene match: 12. Germline loops: CDR1 SEHNR, CDR2 FQNEAQ (reference sequence). The length of the CDR3 is 14 residues. The chain's CDR3 is CASSPDRAVNRLFF. CDR3 DNA: TGTGCCAGCAGCCCGGACAGGGCGGTAAACCGACTGTTTTTT.

The table lists this clone with a count of one. The chain joins TRBV24-1 to TRBJ2-1; D perhaps matches TRBD2 (5 bases). In germline, CDR1 is KGHDR, CDR2 SFDVKD. V lost 4 bases and J 4 bases, leaving 7 bases between the germline ends. CDR3 length equals 13 residues. The CDR3: CATSDGVYNEQFF. The CDR3 bases are TGTGCCACCAGTGACGGGGTATACAATGAGCAGTTCTTC.

J is TRBJ2-2 and V is TRBV6-2 or TRBV6-3; TRBD1 matches 10 bases. CDR1 and CDR2 (germline): MNHEY, SVGEGT. J gave up 8 bases and V 0 bases, and 21 bases lay outside the gene matches. The CDR3 loop spans 21 amino acids. The CDR3 loop is CASSYSIRGNEDRGSTGELFF. DNA for the CDR3: TGTGCCAGCAGTTACTCGATTCGTGGAAACGAGGACAGGGGGTCGACTGGGGAGCTGTTTTTT.

The chain combines TRBV14 with TRBJ1-2; unclear D gene. V was clipped by 1 base and J by 4 bases, with 16 bases between them. Germline V gives CDR1 SGHDN, CDR2 FVKESK. The CDR3 consists of 16 residues. The CDR3 DNA sequence: TGTGCCAGCAGCCAAGGTACGACGGCCGCGGCCTATGGCTACACCTTC. Translated: CASSQGTTAAAYGYTF. The whole variable domain, remainder taken from reference TRBV14 and TRBJ1-2, is EAGVTQFPSHSVIEKGQTVTLRCDPISGHDNLYWYRRVMGKEIKFLLHFVKESKQDESGMPNNRFLAERTGGTYSTLKVQPAELEDSGVYFCASSQGTTAAAYGYTFGSGTRLTVV.